Below, 5 T cell receptor beta chains from the same sample are listed, as sequenced in a study of untreated major depressive disorder. Data came from immunoSEQ multiplex PCR; TCRdb stores just in-frame clones and leaves some out. Of 15,000 to 20,000 clones in the sample, more than 75% are singletons; the top ten hold about 0.82%. Sample: CD4+ T cells from PBMCs. These receptors were collected from a woman younger than 45 in good health.

Turning to this clone: The junction does not match germline at one end; this may be a read error. The chain uses TRBV7-7 and TRBJ2-5, with TRBD2 matching over 9 bases. CDR1 is SSHAT and CDR2 is FNYEAQ in the germline V gene (reference sequence). The CDR3 has 16 amino acids. CDR3 in amino acids: CASSLGTGLATETQYF. The CDR3, as DNA: TGTGCTAGCAGCTTGGGGACGGGACTAGCCACAGAGACCCAGTACTTC.

CDR3 coding DNA: TGTGCCTGGAGTAACTTCAGGGGTGCTGGAAACACCATATATTTT. Protein product: CAWSNFRGAGNTIYF. The chain joins TRBV30 to TRBJ1-3; D perhaps matches TRBD1 (6 bases). Trimming removed 2 bases from V and 2 bases from J, with 13 bases in between. Looked up from germline, CDR1 is GTSNPN and CDR2 is SVGIG (reference sequence). CDR3 length: 15 residues.

This chain uses TRBV27 with TRBJ2-4, with TRBD2 identical over 10 bases. Germline lookup yields CDR1 MNHEY and CDR2 SMNVEV (reference sequence). The CDR3 length is 15 residues. V dropped 6 bases and J dropped 4; count of bases not matched to a gene: 6. CDR3 in DNA: TGTGCCAGCAGCCGTCGGACTAGCGGTAAAAACATTCAGTACTTC. Its protein is CASSRRTSGKNIQYF.

This clone was found a few times. The rearrangement links TRBV9 to TRBJ2-1; 12 positions match TRBD2. Germline loops: CDR1 SGDLS, CDR2 YYNGEE. CDR3 size: 20 residues. The trim removed 5 bases at V and 6 bases at J, leaving 21 bases unmatched. CDR3 nucleotide sequence: TGTGCCAGCAGTCCATACCCGACTAGCGGGAGAGAAGAGAAGAGCAATGAGCAGTTCTTC. It is translated as CASSPYPTSGREEKSNEQFF.

The V and J genes are TRBV25-1 and TRBJ1-4, with 7 bases fitting TRBD1. The CDR3 length is 14 residues. Germline V gene data show CDR1 as MGHDK and CDR2 as SYGVNS. The ends lost 6 bases at V and 3 bases at J; junction bases unmatched: 4. Written as DNA, the CDR3 is TGTGCCAGCAGCGCGGGACAGTCTAATGAAAAACTGTTTTTT. Protein product: CASSAGQSNEKLFF.